This T cell receptor beta chain emerged from a study of post-analysis software for immune sequencing data (dated by TCRdb to between 2015 and 2016). General notes on the study: Relapsing-remitting, secondary progressive and progressive-relapsing multiple sclerosis were recorded as disease courses, and subtype annotation was lacking for some patients. The multiple sclerosis patient repertoires were compared with about a dozen previously published healthy control repertoires from donors aged about 6 to 26 years. A subset of samples was prepared in parallel using single-end sample barcoding, then pooled and co-amplified after Illumina adapter ligation.

For this clonotype: Which antigen it targets is not known. Base quality data are lacking; no much larger clone is found one base away.

To demonstrate the VDJtools post-analysis software, the study profiled TCR beta repertoires from the peripheral blood of 13 young patients with multiple sclerosis. The patients with multiple sclerosis were children and adolescents between roughly 6 and 15 years of age. Library preparation used PCR. The run used an Illumina HiSeq 2500. Unique molecular identifiers were incorporated into TCR beta cDNA libraries to reduce PCR and sequencing biases. Some 500,000 cDNA molecules were obtained for every 1 to 10 million input T cells, so each molecule roughly corresponded to one T cell. The same protocol used for the earlier healthy control dataset was applied to prepare and sequence the patient libraries. Samples belonging to the same batch were prepared together, multiplexed and sequenced on a shared HiSeq lane. Concerning the study's data processing: MIGEC handled the raw barcoded reads, throwing out single-read molecular identifier groups before consensus assembly and CDR3 extraction. VDJtools was used for post-analysis of the clonotype tables, and diversity was normalized by down-sampling every dataset to the size of the smallest sample. In repertoire overlap clustering, CDR3 amino acid sequences, but not nucleotide sequences, were matched to correct batch-related cross-sample contamination. TCRdb reran the public reads through fastp at Q25 and MiXCR, keeping productive beta chains. When rows share a CDR3 protein, they turn into one entry using the most common DNA and genes. What appears here as the V and J calls and clone size reflects TCRdb's work, not the paper's. For this sample there are roughly 620,000 distinct CDR3 sequences; around 44% appear just once. About 1.8% of the sample belongs to the ten largest clones.

Broad study findings and their caveats: The multiple sclerosis patient group was slightly younger than the control group. Significantly higher frequencies in patients than in controls were found for five TRBV segments, including TRBV5-6, TRBV5-1 and TRBV20-1. Strong co-clustering of samples prepared in the same batch was shown by direct clustering with F measure, prompting a batch-effect correction. Multiple sclerosis patients had significantly lower normalized Chao1 diversity than controls, a result that suggests substantial peripheral T-cell clonal expansion.

Between the V and J ends, shortened by 4 bases and 0 bases respectively, the junction contains 7 bases. From the germline V gene (reference sequence), CDR1 is SEHNR and CDR2 is FQNEAQ. From the cysteine through the phenylalanine, the CDR3 covers 15 amino acids. Here the CDR3 DNA is all that survives: 45 bases in frame from base 1. The TCR sequence derives from a girl aged 10-17 years with multiple sclerosis. The sequenced material came from blood. The chain uses TRBV7-9 and TRBJ2-6; the D gene assignment is ambiguous. The nucleotide sequence is TGTGCCAGCAGCTCAGACTTCTCTGGGGCCAACGTCCTGACTTTC. Translated, this gives CASSSDFSGANVLTF.